This TCR beta chain was recovered during a study of vaccination and CD4 T cells after COVID-19. An Oncomine TCR Beta short-read assay was used to sequence the DNA from cultured CD4+ T cells. It was from cultured CD4+ T cells that genomic DNA was extracted. TCRdb redid the calling of the PCR reads with MiXCR, one entry per CDR3 protein. The data hold 15,000 or so distinct CDR3 sequences, with 50% observed a single time. Specified treatment: roughly ten-day PBMC culture with coronavirus spike peptide pools or control peptides (ViraFEST assay). With regard to this clonotype: Its antigen remains unknown.

The CDR3 is 13 residues long. V was clipped by 3 bases and J by 2 bases, with 7 bases between them. Per germline, CDR1 SGHAT and CDR2 FQNNGV. The TCR originated in a human donor who had recovered from COVID-19. The chain combines TRBV11-2 with TRBJ1-1; D is unclear. Sequencing was performed on CD4+ T cells from blood, cultured in vitro. The CDR3 protein is CASSFSGNTEAFF. The CDR3, as DNA: TGTGCCAGCAGCTTTTCAGGCAACACTGAAGCTTTCTTT.